These 29 T cell receptor beta chains were sequenced from one sample in a study of T cells in Graves' hyperthyroidism and ophthalmopathy. Using RNA transcripts as the source, TCR beta CDR3 regions were amplified. First-round RT-PCR targeting the TCR CDR3 was performed with the HTBI primer set. One entry per CDR3 protein results from TCRdb running MiXCR on the multiplex PCR reads. The sample lists some 770,000 distinct CDR3 sequences, about a sixth seen once, with around 8.1% in the top ten. Sequencing input: blood. The receptors stem from a man between 18 and 29 years old with Graves' hyperthyroidism.

This clonotype was counted between two and nine times. The chain has TRBV19 and TRBJ2-5, with no clear D. Germline V gives CDR1 LNHDA, CDR2 SQIVND (reference sequence). The V and J ends lost 1 base and 0 bases respectively, with 6 bases between them. This CDR3 comprises 14 residues. The CDR3 DNA reads as TGTGCCAGTAGTATAGGATCGGACCAAGAGACCCAGTACTTC. Its translation is CASSIGSDQETQYF.

In this sample, this clonotype turned up a few times. The V gene is TRBV14, the J gene TRBJ2-1; the match to TRBD2 covers 11 bases. The CDR3 contains 15 residues. V shed 6 bases, J shed 8 bases, and the junction held 9 bases outside the gene matches. The germline CDR1 and CDR2 sequences are SGHDN and FVKESK. Written as DNA, the CDR3 is TGTGCCAGCAGATCGGGACTAGCGGTTGGGGATGAGCAGTTCTTC. Translation: CASRSGLAVGDEQFF.

This chain uses TRBV30 with TRBJ1-5; D uncertain. Trimming took 0 bases from V and 8 from J, leaving 8 bases between them. Germline V gene lookup returns CDR1 GTSNPN and CDR2 SVGIG (reference sequence). The CDR3 spans 12 residues. CDR3 sequence (DNA): TGTGCCTGGAGTGTAGGATGGAAGCCCCAGCATTTT. Its protein is CAWSVGWKPQHF.

This clonotype was seen more than once but under ten times. This chain joins TRBV12-3 or TRBV12-4 and TRBJ1-5; maybe TRBD1 (5 bases). Trimming cost V 6 bases and J 4 bases, with 10 bases left between them. The CDR3 spans 13 residues. CDR3: CASSYTGNQPQHF. The CDR3 coding sequence is TGTGCCAGCAGCTACACAGGAAATCAGCCCCAGCATTTT.

This clonotype was found a few times. This rearrangement joins TRBV20-1 to TRBJ1-2; D not certain. The CDR3 is 14 amino acids. Trimming removed 0 bases from V and 4 bases from J, with 12 bases in between. CDR1 DFQATT and CDR2 SNEGSKA come from the germline V gene (reference sequence). CDR3 DNA sequence: TGCAGTGCTAGAGATAATGTGGAAACCTATGGCTACACCTTC. It encodes CSARDNVETYGYTF.

J is TRBJ1-5 and V is TRBV27; 7 bases agree with TRBD1. Per germline, CDR1 MNHEY and CDR2 SMNVEV (reference sequence). The CDR3 contains 15 residues. V shed 8 bases, J shed 4 bases, and the junction held 11 bases outside the gene matches. The chain's CDR3 is CASDDGRDRNQPQHF. The CDR3 nucleotides read TGTGCCAGCGATGACGGCCGGGACAGAAATCAGCCCCAGCATTTT.

This clonotype was observed at least ten times. The gene calls are TRBV28 and TRBJ1-1; maybe TRBD1 (5 bases). The CDR3 has 15 residues. The germline CDR1 and CDR2 sequences are MDHEN and SYDVKM. Trimming took off 11 bases at V and 4 bases at J, with 23 bases between the two ends. CDR3 loop: CAGTNGRGGFTEAFF. In DNA form, the CDR3 reads TGTGCCGGCACCAACGGGCGCGGGGGTTTCACTGAAGCTTTCTTT.

The rearrangement uses TRBV28 and TRBJ2-7, with D perhaps TRBD1 or TRBD2 (6 bases each). The germline gives CDR1 MDHEN, CDR2 SYDVKM. The CDR3 contains 14 residues. V was clipped by 7 bases and J by 5 bases, with 18 bases between them. Written as DNA, the CDR3 is TGTGCCAGCATCCCCTTTGGGGGGCGGAACGAGCAGTACTTC. Amino acid sequence: CASIPFGGRNEQYF.

This clonotype was seen at least ten times. This chain uses TRBV28 with TRBJ2-3; the D call may be TRBD1 or TRBD2 (6 bases each). V was shortened by 6 bases and J by 2 bases, with 18 bases between the two germline ends. In germline, CDR1 is MDHEN, CDR2 SYDVKM. The CDR3 contains 16 residues. The CDR3 DNA reads as TGTGCCAGCAGCACTCATAAGGGGGACTTCACAGATACGCAGTATTTT. This encodes CASSTHKGDFTDTQYF.

A remark on this clonotype: Mismatch with germline at one junction end may stem from a read error. This chain links TRBV7-2 with TRBJ1-1; 7 nucleotides agree with TRBD1. Germline V CDR1 and CDR2: SGHTA, FQGNSA. CDR3 size: 13 residues. CDR3 region: CASSRDRNTEALF. CDR3 DNA: TGTGCCAGCAGCAGGGACAGAAACACTGAAGCTCTCTTT.

This clonotype was observed at least ten times. This chain links TRBV11-3 with TRBJ2-1, with TRBD1 matching 8 bases. Germline V gene lookup returns CDR1 SGHNT and CDR2 YENEEA. The CDR3 totals 17 residues. After removal of 0 bases from V and 5 bases from J, the junction contained 9 bases not matched to a gene. This CDR3 is CASSLDYVWDRNNEQFF. The DNA for the CDR3 is TGTGCCAGCAGCTTAGATTACGTTTGGGACAGGAACAATGAGCAGTTCTTC.

This clonotype was detected ten times or more. The chain links TRBV12-3 or TRBV12-4 to TRBJ2-3; 11 bases map to TRBD2. The CDR3 loop spans 14 amino acids. V dropped 2 bases and J dropped 6; count of bases not matched to a gene: 1. The CDR3 bases are TGTGCCAGCAGTTTATTAGCGGGGGGGGATACGCAGTATTTT. This gives the protein CASSLLAGGDTQYF.

The V and J genes are TRBV30 and TRBJ2-2; D gene uncertain. This CDR3 is built from 14 residues. V gave up 6 bases and J gave up 0 bases, with 11 bases separating them. Looked up from germline, CDR1 is GTSNPN and CDR2 is SVGIG (reference sequence). CDR3 sequence reads: CACTKLTNTGELFF. The CDR3, as DNA: TGTGCCTGTACAAAACTCACGAACACCGGGGAGCTGTTTTTT.

In this sample, this clonotype turned up many times. The chain is built from TRBV12-3 or TRBV12-4 and TRBJ2-7, with 12 bases fitting TRBD2. This CDR3 is 15 amino acids long. V dropped 5 bases and J dropped 9; count of bases not matched to a gene: 11. CDR3 nucleotide sequence: TGTGCCAGCAGTCTAAGACTAGCGGGAGTGGATGTGCAGTACTTC. Its translation: CASSLRLAGVDVQYF.

This clonotype was counted at least ten times. The V call is TRBV28, the J call TRBJ2-1; perhaps TRBD2 as D (5 bases). Trimming took off 8 bases at V and 3 bases at J, with 14 bases between the two ends. CDR3 size: 14 residues. CDR1 and CDR2 from the germline V gene are MDHEN and SYDVKM. CDR3 loop: CASYTAGGYNEQFF. CDR3 sequence (DNA): TGTGCCAGCTACACCGCGGGCGGCTACAATGAGCAGTTCTTC. Full variable domain (outside the CDR3, taken from reference TRBV28 and TRBJ2-1): DVKVTQSSRYLVKRTGEKVFLECVQDMDHENMFWYRQDPGLGLRLIYFSYDVKMKEKGDIPEGYSVSREKKERFSLILESASTNQTSMYLCASYTAGGYNEQFFGPGTRLTVL.

This rearrangement joins TRBV5-1 to TRBJ2-7; no clear D. Trimming removed 0 bases at V and 2 bases at J, with 9 bases between. Germline values: CDR1 SGHRS, CDR2 YFSETQ. CDR3 length: 14 amino acids. The CDR3 region is CASSLEDGTYEQYF. The CDR3 DNA follows: TGCGCCAGCAGCTTGGAGGACGGCACCTACGAGCAGTACTTC. Together with reference TRBV5-1 and TRBJ2-7, the CDR3 gives the full variable domain: KAGVTQTPRYLIKTRGQQVTLSCSPISGHRSVSWYQQTPGQGLQFLFEYFSETQRNKGNFPGRFSGRQFSNSRSEMNVSTLELGDSALYLCASSLEDGTYEQYFGPGTRLTVT.

This clonotype was detected only a few times. The chain carries TRBV28 and TRBJ2-1; D unclear. The ends were cut back, 6 bases at V and 10 bases at J, with 10 bases in the middle. The CDR3 sequence is 11 residues long. Germline V gives CDR1 MDHEN, CDR2 SYDVKM. The CDR3 nucleotides are TGTGCCAGCAGGTGGGTCGGAGAGCAGTTCTTC. It encodes CASRWVGEQFF.

Only a few counts were recorded for this clonotype. The CDR3 DNA reads as TGTGCCACCAGTGATATTGGGTGGGACGAGCAGTACTTC. It specifies CATSDIGWDEQYF. This chain joins TRBV24-1 and TRBJ2-7; D is uncertain. CDR3 length equals 13 residues. The germline V gene has CDR1 KGHDR and CDR2 SFDVKD. Trimming stripped 3 bases from V and 5 bases from J, with 10 bases between.

This clonotype was counted many times. The chain couples TRBV7-3 to TRBJ2-7; TRBD2 aligns across 7 bases. V dropped 5 bases and J dropped 0; count of bases not matched to a gene: 7. Germline V gene lookup returns CDR1 SGHTA and CDR2 FQGTGA. This CDR3 contains 15 residues. The CDR3 reads CASSLSSGTSYEQYF. In nucleotides, the CDR3 is TGTGCCAGCAGCCTATCTAGCGGAACCTCCTACGAGCAGTACTTC.

Ten or more counts support this clonotype. The J gene is TRBJ2-5, the V gene TRBV2, with D maybe TRBD2 (5 bases). Deletions cut 7 bases from V and 0 bases from J, with 15 bases between. The CDR3 has 15 residues. CDR1 and CDR2 from the germline V gene are SNHLY and FYNNEI. The CDR3 sequence: CASTMEATYQETQYF. CDR3 DNA sequence: TGTGCCAGCACAATGGAGGCTACGTACCAAGAGACCCAGTACTTC.

This clonotype has a handful of counts. This sequence joins TRBV7-9 and TRBJ2-1, with 8 bases fitting TRBD2. Germline CDR1 is SEHNR and CDR2 is FQNEAQ (reference sequence). Trimming cost V 1 base and J 4 bases; bases outside gene matches: 9. This CDR3 comprises 17 residues. The CDR3 DNA sequence: TGTGCCAGCAGCTTAGACCTCGGACTAGCCCAGTACAATGAGCAGTTCTTC. This encodes CASSLDLGLAQYNEQFF.

This clonotype turned up a few times. Here the CDR3 DNA reads TGCGCCAGCAGCTTGGGGGACGGATATGAAAAACTGTTTTTT. Amino acids: CASSLGDGYEKLFF. This chain uses TRBV5-1 with TRBJ1-4; a weak D match, TRBD1 (5 bases). CDR1 and CDR2 (germline): SGHRS, YFSETQ. The V end was cut by 0 bases, the J end by 6 bases, with 9 bases between. The CDR3 has 14 residues.

V is TRBV2 and J is TRBJ2-7; possible D gene TRBD1, 6 bases. V was trimmed by 6 bases and J by 5 bases, leaving 14 bases between them. CDR3 size: 13 residues. CDR1 SNHLY and CDR2 FYNNEI come from the germline V gene. DNA of the CDR3: TGTGCCAGCAGCGCGGACAGCCCCCACGAGCAGTACTTC. Amino acids: CASSADSPHEQYF.

V is TRBV6-5 and J is TRBJ2-7; D gene unclear. Germline assignment: CDR1 MNHEY and CDR2 SVGAGI. Trimming pared 5 bases from V and 3 bases from J, leaving 14 bases between. CDR3 length equals 14 residues. The CDR3 sequence: CASSRSGGFYEQYF. CDR3 nucleotides: TGTGCCAGCAGTCGCTCGGGTGGTTTCTACGAGCAGTACTTC.

This clonotype was observed at least ten times. The rearrangement joins TRBV5-6 to TRBJ2-7; D is unclear. This CDR3 is 15 amino acids long. Trimming took 0 bases from V and 2 from J, leaving 12 bases between them. Germline V gene sequence: CDR1 SGHDT, CDR2 YYEEEE. The CDR3 here is CASSLAGRSTYEQYF. CDR3 bases: TGTGCCAGCAGCTTGGCCGGCAGATCAACCTACGAGCAGTACTTC.

This clonotype was detected only a few times. This chain links TRBV7-2 with TRBJ2-5, with 12 bases fitting TRBD2. V lost 6 bases and J lost 2; bases outside the gene matches: 4. The CDR3 length is 15 residues. The germline CDR1 and CDR2 sequences are SGHTA and FQGNSA. The CDR3 is CASSAGTSGQETQYF. DNA for the CDR3: TGTGCCAGCAGTGCCGGGACTAGCGGGCAAGAGACCCAGTACTTC.

This clonotype was seen at least ten times. CDR3 coding DNA: TGTGCCAGCAGTTCCACCGTGGGGACAGCCTCTGGGGCCAACGTCCTGACTTTC. This gives the protein CASSSTVGTASGANVLTF. The chain links TRBV28 to TRBJ2-6; 7 bases match TRBD1. Unmatched junction bases numbered 9, after V lost 4 bases and J lost 0 bases. The germline gives CDR1 MDHEN, CDR2 SYDVKM. The CDR3 covers 18 residues.

The chain employs TRBV6-5 and TRBJ1-5; 7 nucleotides line up with TRBD1. CDR3 length equals 16 residues. Per germline, CDR1 MNHEY and CDR2 SVGAGI. With V trimmed by 5 bases and J by 0 bases, 7 bases remained unmatched. The CDR3 coding sequence is TGTGCCAGCAGTCAGGGGGACCCCGGTAGCAATCAGCCCCAGCATTTT. This encodes CASSQGDPGSNQPQHF.

This clonotype was recorded many times. The chain links TRBV30 to TRBJ1-1, with 7 bases fitting TRBD1. CDR1 is GTSNPN and CDR2 is SVGIG in the germline V gene (reference sequence). The CDR3 is 15 amino acids. Trimming cost V 5 bases and J 3 bases; bases outside gene matches: 12. The CDR3 DNA is TGTGCCTGGCATCCTCCGGGCAGGGGGTACACTGAAGCTTTCTTT. Translating gives CAWHPPGRGYTEAFF.